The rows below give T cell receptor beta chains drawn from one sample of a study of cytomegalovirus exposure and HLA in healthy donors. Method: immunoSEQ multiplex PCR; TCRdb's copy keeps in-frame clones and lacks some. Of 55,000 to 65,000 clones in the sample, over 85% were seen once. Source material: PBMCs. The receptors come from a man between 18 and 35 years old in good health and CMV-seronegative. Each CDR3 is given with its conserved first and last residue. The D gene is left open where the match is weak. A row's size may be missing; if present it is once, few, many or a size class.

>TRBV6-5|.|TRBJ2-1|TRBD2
TGTGCCAGCAAATTAGCGGGATTCTACAATGAGCAGTTCTTC
CASKLAGFYNEQFF
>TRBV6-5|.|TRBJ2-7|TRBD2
TGTGCCAGCAGTTATCGGACTAGCTTTGACGAGCAGTACTTC
CASSYRTSFDEQYF
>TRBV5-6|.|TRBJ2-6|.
TGTGCCAGCAGCTTGGTAGCCCCTGGGGCCAACGTCCTGACTTTC
CASSLVAPGANVLTF
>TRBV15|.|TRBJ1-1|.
TGTGCCACCAGCAGAGATCCGGCAGGGAACACTGAAGCTTTCTTT
CATSRDPAGNTEAFF
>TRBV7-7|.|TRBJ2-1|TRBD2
TGTGCTCTGGGACTAGGGTCCGATGAGCAGTTCTTC
CALGLGSDEQFF
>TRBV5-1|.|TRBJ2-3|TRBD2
TGCGCCAGCAGCACCGGACTAGCGGGAGTGATAGATACGCAGTATTTT
CASSTGLAGVIDTQYF
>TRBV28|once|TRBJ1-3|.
TGTGCCAGCAGTTTTCAATTTTCCTCTGGAAACACCATATATTTT
CASSFQFSSGNTIYF
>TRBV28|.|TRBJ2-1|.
TGTGCCAGCAGTTTATCGGGCTACAATGAGCAGTTCTTC
CASSLSGYNEQFF
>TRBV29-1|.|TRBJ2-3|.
TGCAGCGTTGAAAACCGGGACTTTAGCACAGATACGCAGTATTTT
CSVENRDFSTDTQYF
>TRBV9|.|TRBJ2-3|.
TGTGCCAGCAGCGTAGATGGCGGGTCCACAGATACGCAGTATTTT
CASSVDGGSTDTQYF
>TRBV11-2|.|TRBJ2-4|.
TGTGCCAGCAGCTTAGGAGGGGGGGGAAACATTCAGTACTTC
CASSLGGGGNIQYF
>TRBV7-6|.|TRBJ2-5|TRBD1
TGTGCCAGCAGGCAGACAGGGGGCGAGACCCAGTACTTC
CASRQTGGETQYF
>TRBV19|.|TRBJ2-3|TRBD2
TGTGCCAGTAGTCGGACTAGCGGGGAAGATACGCAGTATTTT
CASSRTSGEDTQYF
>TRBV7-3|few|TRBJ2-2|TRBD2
TGTGCCAGCAGCTTAAGGGGGTCGGCGGGAGGGCCCAACACCGGGGAGCTGTTTTTT
CASSLRGSAGGPNTGELFF
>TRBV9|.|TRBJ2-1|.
TGTGCCAGCAGCGTAGACGAGGGTAGCAATGAGCAGTTCTTC
CASSVDEGSNEQFF
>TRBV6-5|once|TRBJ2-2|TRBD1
TGTGCCAGCAGTTATCGACAGGGGGCCGGGGAGCTGTTTTTT
CASSYRQGAGELFF
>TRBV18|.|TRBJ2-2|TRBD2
TGTGCCAGCTCACCCGTTGCGGGAGGGGCGAACACCGGGGAGCTGTTTTTT
CASSPVAGGANTGELFF
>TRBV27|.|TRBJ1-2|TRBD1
TGTGCCAGCAGTTTACCGCCGGACAGGGGAGGAGGCTACACCTTC
CASSLPPDRGGGYTF
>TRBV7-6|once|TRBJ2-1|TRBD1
TGTGCCAGCAGCCCCGGACAGGGGGCCTATGAGCAGTTCTTC
CASSPGQGAYEQFF
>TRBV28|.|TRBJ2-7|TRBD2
TGTGCCAGCAGTTTGATCGTAGCGGGAGGCCGCGAGCAGTACTTC
CASSLIVAGGREQYF
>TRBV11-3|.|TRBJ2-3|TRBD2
TGTGCCAGCAGCTTGCCGGGACTAGCCCCAAATACGCAGTATTTT
CASSLPGLAPNTQYF
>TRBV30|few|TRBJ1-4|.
TGTGCCTGGAGTGTTAAGAGCGTCGGGGAAAAACTGTTTTTT
CAWSVKSVGEKLFF
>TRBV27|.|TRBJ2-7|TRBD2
TGTGCCAGCAGTCCCCTCTGGACTAGTCTTTCCTACGAGCAGTACTTC
CASSPLWTSLSYEQYF
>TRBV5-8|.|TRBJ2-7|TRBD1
TGTGCCAGCAGCTTGTATTGGACAGGGAAGGGCGAGCAGTACTTC
CASSLYWTGKGEQYF
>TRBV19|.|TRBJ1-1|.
TGTGCCAGTAGTAGGGGCATCTCCGGAACTGAAGCTTTCTTT
CASSRGISGTEAFF
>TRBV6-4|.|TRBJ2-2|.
TGTGCCAGCAGTCCTACTAGTGAGGTGCATACCGGGGAGCTGTTTTTT
CASSPTSEVHTGELFF